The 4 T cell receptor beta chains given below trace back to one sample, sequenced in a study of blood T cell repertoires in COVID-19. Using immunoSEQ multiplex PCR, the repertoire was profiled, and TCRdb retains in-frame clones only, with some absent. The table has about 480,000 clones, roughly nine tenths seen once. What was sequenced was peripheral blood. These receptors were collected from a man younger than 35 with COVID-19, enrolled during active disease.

The CDR3 loop is CASSSPYGANVLTF. CDR3 DNA: TGTGCCAGCAGCTCCCCCTACGGGGCCAACGTCCTGACTTTC. This chain connects TRBV11-2 to TRBJ2-6; D is undetermined. Germline CDR1 SGHAT, CDR2 FQNNGV. Trimming pared 4 bases from V and 4 bases from J, leaving 8 bases between. The CDR3 extends over 14 amino acids. Full variable domain (outside the CDR3, taken from reference TRBV11-2 and TRBJ2-6): EAGVAQSPRYKIIEKRQSVAFWCNPISGHATLYWYQQILGQGPKLLIQFQNNGVVDDSQLPKDRFSAERLKGVDSTLKIQPAKLEDSAVYLCASSSPYGANVLTFGAGSRLTVL.

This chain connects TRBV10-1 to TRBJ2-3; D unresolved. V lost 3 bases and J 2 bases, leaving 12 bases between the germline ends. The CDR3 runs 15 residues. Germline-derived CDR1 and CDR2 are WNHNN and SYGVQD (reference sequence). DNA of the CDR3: TGCGCCAGCAGTGACACAAGTGATCCCACAGATACGCAGTATTTT. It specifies CASSDTSDPTDTQYF.

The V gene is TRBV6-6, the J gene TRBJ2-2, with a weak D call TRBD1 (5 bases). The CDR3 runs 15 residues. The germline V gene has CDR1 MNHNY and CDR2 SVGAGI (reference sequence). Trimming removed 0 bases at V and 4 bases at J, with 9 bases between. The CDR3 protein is CASSYSTTGTGELFF. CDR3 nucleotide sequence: TGTGCCAGCAGTTACTCAACCACAGGCACCGGGGAGCTGTTTTTT.

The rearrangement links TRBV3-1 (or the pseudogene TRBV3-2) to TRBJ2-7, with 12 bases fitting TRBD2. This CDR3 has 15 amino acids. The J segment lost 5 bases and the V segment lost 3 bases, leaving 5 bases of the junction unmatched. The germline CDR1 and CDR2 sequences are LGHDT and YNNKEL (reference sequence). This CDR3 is CASSQETSGRDEQYF. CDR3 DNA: TGTGCCAGCAGCCAGGAGACTAGCGGGAGAGACGAGCAGTACTTC.